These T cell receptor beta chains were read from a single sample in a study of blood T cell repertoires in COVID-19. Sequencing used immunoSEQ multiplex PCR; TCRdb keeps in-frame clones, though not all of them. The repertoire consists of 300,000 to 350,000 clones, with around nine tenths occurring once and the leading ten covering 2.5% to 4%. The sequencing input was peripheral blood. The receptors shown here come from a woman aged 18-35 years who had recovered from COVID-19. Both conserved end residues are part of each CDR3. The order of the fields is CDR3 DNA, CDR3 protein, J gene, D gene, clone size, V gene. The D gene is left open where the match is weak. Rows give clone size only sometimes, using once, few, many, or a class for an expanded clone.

DNA: TGTGCCAGCAGTTCCACTTCCTTCTCTGGAAACACCATATATTTT; CDR3: CASSSTSFSGNTIYF; J: TRBJ1-3; D: .; size: .; V: TRBV6-5
DNA: TGCAGTGCTAGACGTGGCTACACCTTC; CDR3: CSARRGYTF; J: TRBJ1-2; D: .; size: .; V: TRBV20-1
DNA: TGTGCCTGGAGTGTCTTAATAGGGGCAGGGGGAAGGGAAAAACTGTTTTTT; CDR3: CAWSVLIGAGGREKLFF; J: TRBJ1-4; D: TRBD1; size: .; V: TRBV30
DNA: TGTGCCAGCAGCCTTCGACAGGGGGCCGCGAGAACTGAAGCTTTCTTT; CDR3: CASSLRQGAARTEAFF; J: TRBJ1-1; D: TRBD1; size: .; V: TRBV7-9
DNA: TGTGCCAGTAGTCCGCTCAGCGGGAGTGGCAATACGCAGTATTTT; CDR3: CASSPLSGSGNTQYF; J: TRBJ2-3; D: TRBD2; size: .; V: TRBV19
DNA: TGTGCCATCACAGGGGGAAGCACAGATACGCAGTATTTT; CDR3: CAITGGSTDTQYF; J: TRBJ2-3; D: TRBD1; size: .; V: TRBV10-3
DNA: TGTGCCAGCAGCACCCGGACAGGGACCTCACCCCTCCACTTT; CDR3: CASSTRTGTSPLHF; J: TRBJ1-6; D: TRBD1; size: few; V: TRBV3-1/TRBV3-2
DNA: TGTGCCAGTAGTCTGGCGGCCGGGGAGGGGTATGGCTACACCTTC; CDR3: CASSLAAGEGYGYTF; J: TRBJ1-2; D: .; size: .; V: TRBV19
DNA: TGTGCCAGCAGTTTATCCTCTTTCGGTGAGCAGTTCTTC; CDR3: CASSLSSFGEQFF; J: TRBJ2-1; D: .; size: .; V: TRBV27
DNA: TGTGCCAGCAGTGACGCGTTCACTAGCGGGCCCTACAATGAGCAGTTCTTC; CDR3: CASSDAFTSGPYNEQFF; J: TRBJ2-1; D: TRBD2; size: .; V: TRBV6-4
DNA: TGTGCCAGCAGCGGAGGGACAGTTGGTGAGCAGTTCTTC; CDR3: CASSGGTVGEQFF; J: TRBJ2-1; D: .; size: .; V: TRBV5-8
DNA: TGCGCCAGCAGCTCGGGGGGGACAGACCAAGAGACCCAGTACTTC; CDR3: CASSSGGTDQETQYF; J: TRBJ2-5; D: .; size: .; V: TRBV5-1
DNA: TGCGCCAGCAGCCAAGACCGTGGACAGGGGGTTAACTATGGCTACACCTTC; CDR3: CASSQDRGQGVNYGYTF; J: TRBJ1-2; D: TRBD1; size: .; V: TRBV4-3
DNA: TGTGCCAGCAGCTATCGTAGGGCGGGTCCGGTAGGGGAGACCCAGTACTTC; CDR3: CASSYRRAGPVGETQYF; J: TRBJ2-5; D: .; size: .; V: TRBV7-2
DNA: TGTGCCAGCAGTCTTAGCGGGAGGGTGAATGAGCAGTTCTTC; CDR3: CASSLSGRVNEQFF; J: TRBJ2-1; D: TRBD2; size: once; V: TRBV6-2/TRBV6-3
DNA: TGCGCCAGCAGTGGGGTAGCGGGAGGTGAGCAGTTCTTC; CDR3: CASSGVAGGEQFF; J: TRBJ2-1; D: TRBD2; size: .; V: TRBV10-1
DNA: TGTGCCAGCAGTTCGGTCGGACAGGGATCTGGCTACACCTTC; CDR3: CASSSVGQGSGYTF; J: TRBJ1-2; D: TRBD1; size: .; V: TRBV27
DNA: TGCGCCAGCAGCTATTGGACGGAGGGGGCGGGGGAGCAGTTCTTC; CDR3: CASSYWTEGAGEQFF; J: TRBJ2-1; D: .; size: .; V: TRBV5-1
DNA: TGTGCCTGGGCCCATCTTAGCTACAATGAGCAGTTCTTC; CDR3: CAWAHLSYNEQFF; J: TRBJ2-1; D: .; size: .; V: TRBV30
DNA: TGTGCCAGCAGTTACTCAGCGGGGTTCGGAAACACCATATATTTT; CDR3: CASSYSAGFGNTIYF; J: TRBJ1-3; D: .; size: few; V: TRBV6-2/TRBV6-3
DNA: TGTGCCAGCAGCCCGACCGCACAGGCCGGCACCATATATTTT; CDR3: CASSPTAQAGTIYF; J: TRBJ1-3; D: .; size: .; V: TRBV16
DNA: TGTGCCAGCAGCCAGGACGGGACTCCTTACAATGAGCAGTTCTTC; CDR3: CASSQDGTPYNEQFF; J: TRBJ2-1; D: .; size: .; V: TRBV3-1/TRBV3-2
DNA: TGTGCCAGCAGCTTAGTCCTCCTTACAGAAGCTTTCTTT; CDR3: CASSLVLLTEAFF; J: TRBJ1-1; D: .; size: once; V: TRBV11-3
DNA: TGTGCCAGCAGTTTCTCTATTGGGACAGGGCATTCACCCCTCCACTTT; CDR3: CASSFSIGTGHSPLHF; J: TRBJ1-6; D: TRBD1; size: .; V: TRBV28
DNA: TGTGCCACCAGCAGAGAGAGGACAGTGGTCGGGGAGCTGTTTTTT; CDR3: CATSRERTVVGELFF; J: TRBJ2-2; D: .; size: .; V: TRBV15
DNA: TGCAGTGCTCCACGGACAGGGGGCAATTTCTTT; CDR3: CSAPRTGGNFF; J: TRBJ1-1; D: TRBD1; size: once; V: TRBV20-1
DNA: TGCGCCAGCAGCTCGGGACTAGCATCTAGCACAGATACGCAGTATTTT; CDR3: CASSSGLASSTDTQYF; J: TRBJ2-3; D: TRBD2; size: .; V: TRBV5-1
DNA: TGTGCCAGCAGCCACAGGGGAAACTATGGCTACACCTTC; CDR3: CASSHRGNYGYTF; J: TRBJ1-2; D: TRBD1; size: .; V: TRBV6-2/TRBV6-3
DNA: TGTGCCAGCAGCGCACCCCAGGGTCGTCGGGCTGCTAACTATGGCTACACCTTC; CDR3: CASSAPQGRRAANYGYTF; J: TRBJ1-2; D: .; size: .; V: TRBV9
DNA: TGCAGCGTTGAAGACTCAGGGAACCTTAACTATGGCTACACCTTC; CDR3: CSVEDSGNLNYGYTF; J: TRBJ1-2; D: .; size: .; V: TRBV29-1
DNA: TGTGCCAGCAGCTCACTGAGGGACAGTTACATGAACACTGAAGCTTTCTTT; CDR3: CASSSLRDSYMNTEAFF; J: TRBJ1-1; D: TRBD1; size: .; V: TRBV6-2/TRBV6-3
DNA: TGTGCCAGCAGCTTATCGGGACAGGGGGAATTCTATGGCTACACCTTC; CDR3: CASSLSGQGEFYGYTF; J: TRBJ1-2; D: TRBD1; size: .; V: TRBV5-4
DNA: TGTGCCAGCAGTTTACTAGCAAACATTCAGTACTTC; CDR3: CASSLLANIQYF; J: TRBJ2-4; D: .; size: few; V: TRBV12-3/TRBV12-4
DNA: TGCGCCAGCAGCTTGGGGGTAGCGGGAGAGCCTAACACCGGGGAGCTGTTTTTT; CDR3: CASSLGVAGEPNTGELFF; J: TRBJ2-2; D: TRBD2; size: .; V: TRBV5-1
DNA: TGTGCCAGTAGTAGTATTGAGGCCAGCTCCTATAATTCACCCCTCCACTTT; CDR3: CASSSIEASSYNSPLHF; J: TRBJ1-6; D: .; size: .; V: TRBV19
DNA: TGTGCCAGCAGCCAAGTGGGGACTAGCGGGAGTCCCCCCACAGATACGCAGTATTTT; CDR3: CASSQVGTSGSPPTDTQYF; J: TRBJ2-3; D: TRBD2; size: .; V: TRBV3-1/TRBV3-2
DNA: TGCAGCGGTAGGACTAGCGTTTACAATGAGCAGTTCTTC; CDR3: CSGRTSVYNEQFF; J: TRBJ2-1; D: TRBD2; size: .; V: TRBV29-1
DNA: TGTGCCAGCAGTTTATTCTCAGGGTCCTACAATGAGCAGTTCTTC; CDR3: CASSLFSGSYNEQFF; J: TRBJ2-1; D: .; size: .; V: TRBV27
DNA: TGTGCCAGCCGGACAGGGGGAAGGTCACCCCTCCACTTT; CDR3: CASRTGGRSPLHF; J: TRBJ1-6; D: TRBD1; size: .; V: TRBV19
DNA: TGTGCCAGCAGCTTTCGACAGGGTGAAAAACTGTTTTTT; CDR3: CASSFRQGEKLFF; J: TRBJ1-4; D: TRBD1; size: few; V: TRBV7-2
DNA: TGTGCCAGCAGCAAAACAGGGAACTCTGGAAACACCATATATTTT; CDR3: CASSKTGNSGNTIYF; J: TRBJ1-3; D: .; size: .; V: TRBV7-8
DNA: TGTGCCAGCAGCTTAGCCTACAGGGGGCAGGGAACTAATGAAAAACTGTTTTTT; CDR3: CASSLAYRGQGTNEKLFF; J: TRBJ1-4; D: TRBD1; size: .; V: TRBV7-8
DNA: TGTGCCAGCATTAGACTAGCGGGACTCGGCTACAATGAGCAGTTCTTC; CDR3: CASIRLAGLGYNEQFF; J: TRBJ2-1; D: TRBD2; size: .; V: TRBV7-8
DNA: TGCGCCAGCAGCCAAGACCCGGGAATGAACACTGAAGCTTTCTTT; CDR3: CASSQDPGMNTEAFF; J: TRBJ1-1; D: .; size: once; V: TRBV4-3
DNA: TGTGCCAGCTCACAATCACAGACCTCGGGGTTAAACACTGAAGCTTTCTTT; CDR3: CASSQSQTSGLNTEAFF; J: TRBJ1-1; D: .; size: .; V: TRBV18